Listed below are T cell receptor beta chains from one sample, sequenced in a study of Ad26.COV2.S vaccination and SARS-CoV-2 variants. Clones were sequenced by immunoSEQ multiplex PCR, and TCRdb holds only the in-frame ones, with some missing. Among hundreds of thousands of clones listed, roughly four fifths were seen once. The sample in question was peripheral blood, obtained in a trial of Ad26.COV2.S vaccine versus placebo. The receptors were sampled from a person between 18 and 65 years old who received the Ad26.COV2.S COVID-19 vaccine or a placebo. Each CDR3 is given with its conserved first and last residue.

CDR3	V	J
CASGGDLSYNEQFF	TRBV12-5	TRBJ2-1
CASSPDRGSPLHF	TRBV18	TRBJ1-6
CASTLISGDNEQFF	TRBV19	TRBJ2-1
CASNGRNTGELFF	TRBV10-1	TRBJ2-2
CASVSARNNEQFF	TRBV2	TRBJ2-1
CASSLPGTDTQYF	TRBV5-4	TRBJ2-3
CASSPGTGGNQPQHF	TRBV7-9	TRBJ1-5
CASSPGGPYGYTF	TRBV4-3	TRBJ1-2
CASSFTFSYEQYF	TRBV7-2	TRBJ2-7
CASSVAGVRGEDLHF	TRBV9	TRBJ1-6
CASSSAVAGETQYF	TRBV11-3	TRBJ2-5
CATSSPAGTGHEQYF	TRBV24-1	TRBJ2-7
CASRGGTVNEQFF	TRBV5-4	TRBJ2-1
CASSLMTEAFF	TRBV7-9	TRBJ1-1
CAPQRVGPYNEQFF	TRBV10-1	TRBJ2-1
CAGSPWVAPTDTQYF	TRBV14	TRBJ2-3
CASSLAIDRAYEQYF	TRBV7-8	TRBJ2-7
CASGLDVMNTEAFF	TRBV12-5	TRBJ1-1
CASSSQGFWQFF	TRBV5-6	TRBJ2-1
CASAWRGGRGTEAFF	TRBV6-5	TRBJ1-1
CASSEQCQGEKLNTEAFF	TRBV25-1	TRBJ1-1
CASSLLGGGLYEQYF	TRBV11-2	TRBJ2-7
CASRSTGGQTQYF	TRBV13	TRBJ2-5
CASSQVGRGGNQPQHF	TRBV4-1	TRBJ1-5
CASRNRGWVETDTQYF	TRBV19	TRBJ2-3
CASSQSIWPVGPKILEF	TRBV4-1	TRBJ2-7
CASSGLGGEQYF	TRBV10-1	TRBJ2-7
CASSVKPQHF	TRBV10-2	TRBJ1-5
CATGVGRFEKLFF	TRBV6-5	TRBJ1-4
CASSLTIYGYTF	TRBV7-9	TRBJ1-2
CASRSPTSTGELFF	TRBV9	TRBJ2-2
CASSTRQGNYEQYF	TRBV28	TRBJ2-7
CASSLTAGDVYEQYF	TRBV7-7	TRBJ2-7
CASSQRDGYEQYF	TRBV4-1	TRBJ2-7
CASSQAGLAGRISYEQYF	TRBV3-1/TRBV3-2	TRBJ2-7
CASSQEGGAGTGELFF	TRBV4-2	TRBJ2-2
CASSVDGGYNYGYTF	TRBV9	TRBJ1-2
CASSLRAGVIDTQYF	TRBV7-2	TRBJ2-3
CASSPGRKGGYTF	TRBV19	TRBJ1-2
CASKEREGLSEQFF	TRBV19	TRBJ2-1
CASSLKDLAFF	TRBV5-5	TRBJ1-1
CASSLAWSFTSGNNEQFF	TRBV5-4	TRBJ2-1
CASSKTSGTGQETQYF	TRBV10-1	TRBJ2-5
CASSLGWANTEAFF	TRBV11-2	TRBJ1-1
CASSSGGQETQYF	TRBV18	TRBJ2-5
CATSDLKGTRSTDTQYF	TRBV24-1	TRBJ2-3
CASSRGGTEAFF	TRBV12-3/TRBV12-4	TRBJ1-1
CASSLSGLAGRNEQFF	TRBV28	TRBJ2-1
CASSGTGATGELFF	TRBV2	TRBJ2-2
CASSLGRGSRNTEAFF	TRBV7-6	TRBJ1-1
CASTLGTYYSGYTF	TRBV2	TRBJ1-2
CASSIYWTRQGSQSSAFF	TRBV19	TRBJ1-1
CASSGVGSRGSYNEQFF	TRBV9	TRBJ2-1